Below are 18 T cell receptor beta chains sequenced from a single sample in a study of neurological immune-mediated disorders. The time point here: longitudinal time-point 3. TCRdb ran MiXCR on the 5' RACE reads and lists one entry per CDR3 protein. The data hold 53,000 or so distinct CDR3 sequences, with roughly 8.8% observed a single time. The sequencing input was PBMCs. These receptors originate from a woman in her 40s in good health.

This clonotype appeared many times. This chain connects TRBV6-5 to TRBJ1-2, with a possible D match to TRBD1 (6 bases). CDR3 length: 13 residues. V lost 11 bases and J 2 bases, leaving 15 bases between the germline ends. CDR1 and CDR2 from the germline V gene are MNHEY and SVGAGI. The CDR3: CAVRRDINYGYTF. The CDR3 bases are TGTGCCGTACGGAGGGACATCAACTATGGCTACACCTTC.

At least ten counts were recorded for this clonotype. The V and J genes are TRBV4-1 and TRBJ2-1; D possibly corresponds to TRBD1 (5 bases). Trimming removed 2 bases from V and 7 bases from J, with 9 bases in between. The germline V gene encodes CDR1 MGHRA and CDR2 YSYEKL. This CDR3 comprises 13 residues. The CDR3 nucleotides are TGCGCCAGCAGCCAATGGGGCTATAATGAGCAGTTCTTC. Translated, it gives CASSQWGYNEQFF.

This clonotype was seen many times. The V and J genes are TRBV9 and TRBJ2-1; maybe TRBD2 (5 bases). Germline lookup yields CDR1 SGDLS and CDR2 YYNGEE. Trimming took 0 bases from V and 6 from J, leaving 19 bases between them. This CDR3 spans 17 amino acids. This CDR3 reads CASSVGRERLGSNEQFF. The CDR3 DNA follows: TGTGCCAGCAGCGTAGGTAGGGAGCGGCTTGGGTCCAATGAGCAGTTCTTC. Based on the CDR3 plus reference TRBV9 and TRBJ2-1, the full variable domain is DSGVTQTPKHLITATGQRVTLRCSPRSGDLSVYWYQQSLDQGLQFLIQYYNGEERAKGNILERFSAQQFPDLHSELNLSSLELGDSALYFCASSVGRERLGSNEQFFGPGTRLTVL.

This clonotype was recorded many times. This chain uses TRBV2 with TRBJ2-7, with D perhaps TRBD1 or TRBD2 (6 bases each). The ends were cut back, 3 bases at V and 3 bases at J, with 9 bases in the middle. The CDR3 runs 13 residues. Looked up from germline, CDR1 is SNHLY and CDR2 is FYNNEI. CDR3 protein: CASSEEGGYEQYF. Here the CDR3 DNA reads TGTGCCAGCAGTGAGGAGGGGGGCTACGAGCAGTACTTC.

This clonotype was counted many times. CDR3 sequence: CSVDKDSYNEQFF. CDR3 DNA sequence: TGCAGCGTTGACAAGGACAGTTACAATGAGCAGTTCTTC. The chain carries TRBV29-1 and TRBJ2-1; tentative D call: TRBD1 (6 bases). In germline, CDR1 is SQVTM, CDR2 ANQGSEA. The CDR3 totals 13 residues. Trimming took off 3 bases at V and 4 bases at J, with 10 bases between the two ends.

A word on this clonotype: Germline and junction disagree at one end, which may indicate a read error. The CDR3 sequence: CASSVTAGRDEQYF. CDR3 DNA: TGTGCTAGCAGCGTCACAGCGGGCAGAGACGAGCAGTACTTC. V usage is TRBV7-3 and J usage is TRBJ2-7, with D possibly TRBD2 on 6 matching bases. Looked up from germline, CDR1 is SGHTA and CDR2 is FQGTGA. The CDR3 contains 14 residues.

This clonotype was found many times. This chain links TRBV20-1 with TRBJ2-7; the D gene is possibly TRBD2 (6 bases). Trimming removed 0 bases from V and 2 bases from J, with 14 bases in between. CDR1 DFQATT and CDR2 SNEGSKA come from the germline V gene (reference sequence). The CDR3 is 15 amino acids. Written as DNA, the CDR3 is TGCAGTGCTAGAGAGTTCGGACGGGGGACCTACGAGCAGTACTTC. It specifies CSAREFGRGTYEQYF.

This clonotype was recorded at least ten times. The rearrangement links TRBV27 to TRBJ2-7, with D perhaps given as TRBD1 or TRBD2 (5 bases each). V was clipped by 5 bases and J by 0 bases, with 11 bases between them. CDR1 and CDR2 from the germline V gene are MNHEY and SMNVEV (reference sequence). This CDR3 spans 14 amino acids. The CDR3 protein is CASSPGTYSYEQYF. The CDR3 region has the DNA TGTGCCAGCAGTCCTGGGACGTACTCCTACGAGCAGTACTTC.

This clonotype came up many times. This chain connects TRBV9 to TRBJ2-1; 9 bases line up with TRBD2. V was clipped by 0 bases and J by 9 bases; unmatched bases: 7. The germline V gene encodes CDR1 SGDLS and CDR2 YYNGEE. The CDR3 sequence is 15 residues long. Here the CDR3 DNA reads TGTGCCAGCAGCGTAGCGGCGGGGGGGCAGATTGAGCAGTTCTTC. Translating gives CASSVAAGGQIEQFF.

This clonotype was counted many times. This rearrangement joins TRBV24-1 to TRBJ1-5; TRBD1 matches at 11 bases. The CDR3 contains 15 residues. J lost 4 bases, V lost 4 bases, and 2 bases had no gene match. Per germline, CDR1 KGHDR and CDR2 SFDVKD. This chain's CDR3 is CATSDGTGGNQPQHF. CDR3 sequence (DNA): TGTGCCACCAGTGACGGGACAGGGGGTAATCAGCCCCAGCATTTT.

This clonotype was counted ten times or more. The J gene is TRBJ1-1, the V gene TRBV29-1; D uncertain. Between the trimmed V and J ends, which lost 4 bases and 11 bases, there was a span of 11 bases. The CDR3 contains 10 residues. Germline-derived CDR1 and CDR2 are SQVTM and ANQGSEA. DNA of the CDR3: TGCAGCGTTGTATCCCTTCGGGCTTTCTTT. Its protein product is CSVVSLRAFF.

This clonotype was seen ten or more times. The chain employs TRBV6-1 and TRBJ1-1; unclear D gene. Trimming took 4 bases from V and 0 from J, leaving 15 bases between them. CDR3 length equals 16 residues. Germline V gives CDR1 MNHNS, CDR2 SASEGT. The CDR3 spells CASSAQSQLLNTEAFF. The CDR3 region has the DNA TGTGCCAGCAGTGCCCAAAGCCAGCTATTGAACACTGAAGCTTTCTTT.

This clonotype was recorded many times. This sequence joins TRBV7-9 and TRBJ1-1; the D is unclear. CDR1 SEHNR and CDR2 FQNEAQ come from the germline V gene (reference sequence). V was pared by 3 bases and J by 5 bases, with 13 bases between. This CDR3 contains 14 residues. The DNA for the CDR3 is TGTGCCAGCAGCTTGTTGATGCCGCAGACTGAAGCTTTCTTT. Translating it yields CASSLLMPQTEAFF.

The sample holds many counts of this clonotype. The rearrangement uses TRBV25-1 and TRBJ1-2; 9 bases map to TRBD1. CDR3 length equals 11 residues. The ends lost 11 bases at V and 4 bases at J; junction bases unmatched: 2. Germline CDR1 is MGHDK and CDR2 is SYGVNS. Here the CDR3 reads CAGQGSYGYTF. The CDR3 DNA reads TGTGCCGGACAGGGGTCCTATGGCTACACCTTC.

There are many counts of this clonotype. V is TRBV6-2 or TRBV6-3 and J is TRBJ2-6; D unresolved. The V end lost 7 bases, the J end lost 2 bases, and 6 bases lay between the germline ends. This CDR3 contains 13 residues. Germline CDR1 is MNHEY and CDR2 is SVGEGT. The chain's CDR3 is CASNSAGANVLTF. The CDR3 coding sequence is TGTGCCAGCAATTCTGCTGGGGCCAACGTCCTGACTTTC.

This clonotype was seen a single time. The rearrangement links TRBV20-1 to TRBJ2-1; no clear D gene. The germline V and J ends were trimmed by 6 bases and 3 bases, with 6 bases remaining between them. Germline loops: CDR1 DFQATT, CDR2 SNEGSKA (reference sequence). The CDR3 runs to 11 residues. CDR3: CSAPLYNEQFF. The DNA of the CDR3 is TGCAGTGCCCCCCTCTACAATGAGCAGTTCTTC.

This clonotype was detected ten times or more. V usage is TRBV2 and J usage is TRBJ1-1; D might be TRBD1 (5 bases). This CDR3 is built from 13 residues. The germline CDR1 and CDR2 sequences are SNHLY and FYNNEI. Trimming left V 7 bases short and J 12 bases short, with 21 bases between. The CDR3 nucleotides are TGTGCCAGCAAGAAGGCTCTGGGGCTCGGAACTTTCTTT. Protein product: CASKKALGLGTFF.

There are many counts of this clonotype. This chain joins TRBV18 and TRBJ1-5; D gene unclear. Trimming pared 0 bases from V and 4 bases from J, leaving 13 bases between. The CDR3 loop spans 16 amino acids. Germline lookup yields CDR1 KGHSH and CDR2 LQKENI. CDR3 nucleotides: TGTGCCAGCTCACCACCGGGCCGGCAGATGAATCAGCCCCAGCATTTT. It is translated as CASSPPGRQMNQPQHF.